The source of this T cell receptor (beta chain) is a study of T cell repertoires in cytomegalovirus infection (dated by TCRdb to the late 2010s). Regarding the complete study: Donor HLA type was relevant to the analysis, as public TCR beta signatures indicated carriage of CMV infection together with the matching HLA type.

General findings and caveats noted by the study authors: In both this cohort and an independent 352-donor cohort, the cumulative frequency of public TCR beta family members distinguished carriers of CMV infection plus the relevant HLA type. The ex vivo response was dominated by HLA-C-restricted CMV-specific TCR beta clonotypes, which also provided the single most frequent clonotype in two of eight donors.

The instrument given in TCRdb is Illumina HiSeq 1500. TCRdb itself trimmed the public reads at Q25 with fastp, ran MiXCR and retained productive beta chains. When rows share a CDR3 protein, they turn into one entry using the most common DNA and genes. This sample comprises more than 150,000 distinct CDR3 sequences, roughly a fifth of them detected only once. The ten largest clones take up roughly 2.9% of the sample. Comment on this clonotype: Its target antigen remains unknown. Per-base quality was not reported, and no clone a single base away is much larger than it.

The CDR3 contains 13 residues, cysteine and phenylalanine counted. The CDR3 DNA has 39 bases and is translated from base 1. Per the germline V gene, SQVTM is the CDR1 and ANQGSEA is the CDR2. This receptor chain uses TRBV29-1 and TRBJ2-5; 12 bases in the middle match TRBD2. The sample consisted of PBMCs. The sequence came from a human donor in good health (CMV status not recorded). Some clones in this sample may be carry-over from other donors' samples. For the CDR3, the sequence is CRVRLAGEETQYF. The sequenced DNA: TGCAGGGTCCGACTAGCGGGGGAAGAGACCCAGTACTTC.